The rows below give T cell receptor beta chains drawn from one sample of a study of control samples from healthy donors and cancer patients. Profiled with immunoSEQ multiplex PCR; TCRdb holds only in-frame clones, not every one. The sample holds about 110,000 clones, more than 85% seen once. The sequenced sample was blood. Receptors originate from a woman aged 18-29 years in good health. Both conserved end residues are part of each CDR3. D genes are given only for firm matches.

v_gene: TRBV5-6; j_gene: TRBJ1-2; d_gene: TRBD1; CDR3aa: CASSSSGTAGYTF
v_gene: TRBV28; j_gene: TRBJ1-2; d_gene: -; CDR3aa: CASNDRGTDAYGYTF
v_gene: TRBV19; j_gene: TRBJ1-3; d_gene: -; CDR3aa: CASNLSGRPGNTIYF
v_gene: TRBV12-3/TRBV12-4; j_gene: TRBJ1-4; d_gene: -; CDR3aa: CASSQRGSEKLFF
v_gene: TRBV18; j_gene: TRBJ1-3; d_gene: -; CDR3aa: CASSELDWSSGNTIYF
v_gene: TRBV7-3; j_gene: TRBJ2-3; d_gene: -; CDR3aa: CASSFQPRGAGGSTDTQYF
v_gene: TRBV12-3/TRBV12-4; j_gene: TRBJ2-1; d_gene: -; CDR3aa: CASNKGGDEQFF
v_gene: TRBV29-1; j_gene: TRBJ2-5; d_gene: -; CDR3aa: CSVEDPKTSEETQYF
v_gene: TRBV7-2; j_gene: TRBJ1-2; d_gene: TRBD1; CDR3aa: CASSPGQDYGYTF
v_gene: TRBV5-4; j_gene: TRBJ2-3; d_gene: -; CDR3aa: CASSLDRSTDTQYF
v_gene: TRBV19; j_gene: TRBJ2-2; d_gene: -; CDR3aa: CASRKNTGELFF
v_gene: TRBV24-1; j_gene: TRBJ2-7; d_gene: -; CDR3aa: CATSDFGDSNYEQYF
v_gene: TRBV2; j_gene: TRBJ2-3; d_gene: TRBD2; CDR3aa: CASRRWGLAGGRLLTDTQYF
v_gene: TRBV28; j_gene: TRBJ2-2; d_gene: -; CDR3aa: CASRIDSLNTGELFF
v_gene: TRBV7-8; j_gene: TRBJ2-7; d_gene: -; CDR3aa: CASSSPGLFSYEQYF
v_gene: TRBV12-5; j_gene: TRBJ2-5; d_gene: TRBD2; CDR3aa: CASGFGRRETQYF
v_gene: TRBV20-1; j_gene: TRBJ2-1; d_gene: -; CDR3aa: CSANEGYEQFF
v_gene: TRBV7-9; j_gene: TRBJ2-3; d_gene: -; CDR3aa: CASSLAGISTDTQYF
v_gene: TRBV5-5; j_gene: TRBJ2-7; d_gene: TRBD1; CDR3aa: CASSLGQGSPYEQYF
v_gene: TRBV30; j_gene: TRBJ1-1; d_gene: TRBD1; CDR3aa: CAWGTGGTEAFF
v_gene: TRBV24-1; j_gene: TRBJ1-1; d_gene: -; CDR3aa: CATSDLWGLAEAFF
v_gene: TRBV3-1/TRBV3-2; j_gene: TRBJ2-4; d_gene: TRBD2; CDR3aa: CASSPPMLAGGPESAKNIQYF